One TCR beta chain is described in this entry. The antigen remains undetermined. The study drew all its donors from Caucasian adults living in Nashville, Tennessee. The data originate from a study of shared clonotypes between healthy human individuals. Study observations and caveats: Investigators expected sequencing depth to affect clonotype sharing among donors. Naive subsets usually exceeded memory subsets in estimated richness.

This CDR3 is 13 amino acids long. Germline CDR1 SNHLY, CDR2 FYNNEI. The ends were cut back, 4 bases at V and 8 bases at J, with 12 bases in the middle. Using immunoSEQ multiplex PCR, the repertoire was profiled, and TCRdb retains in-frame clones only, with some absent. The table shows 700,000 or so clones, with about two thirds occurring only once. Material for sequencing was memory CD4+ T cells sorted from blood. Subset described: CD45RA-negative fraction. This chain connects TRBV2 to TRBJ2-1, with a possible D match to TRBD2 (6 bases). The sequence came from a woman in her twenties or thirties in good health. The CDR3 region is CASSVLQRDEQFF. CDR3 bases: TGTGCCAGCAGTGTTCTCCAGCGGGATGAGCAGTTCTTC.